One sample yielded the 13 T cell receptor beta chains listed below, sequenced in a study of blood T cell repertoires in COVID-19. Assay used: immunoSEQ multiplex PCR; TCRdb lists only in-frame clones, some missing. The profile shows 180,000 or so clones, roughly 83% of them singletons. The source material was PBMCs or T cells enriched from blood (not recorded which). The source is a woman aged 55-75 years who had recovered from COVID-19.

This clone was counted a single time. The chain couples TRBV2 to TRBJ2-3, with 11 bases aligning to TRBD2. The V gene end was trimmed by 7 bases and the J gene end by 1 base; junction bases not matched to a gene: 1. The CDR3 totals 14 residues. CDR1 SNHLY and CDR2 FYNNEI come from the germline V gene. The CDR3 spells CASKTSGGTDTQYF. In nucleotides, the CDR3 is TGTGCCAGCAAGACTAGCGGGGGCACAGATACGCAGTATTTT.

CDR3 DNA: TGTGCCACTCGGCTCCCAGGACAGAACTATGGCTACACCTTC. Residues: CATRLPGQNYGYTF. This chain uses TRBV21-1 with TRBJ1-2; TRBD1, as called in the table, went unchecked against the DNA. TRBV21-1 corresponds to a pseudogene. This CDR3 contains 14 residues.

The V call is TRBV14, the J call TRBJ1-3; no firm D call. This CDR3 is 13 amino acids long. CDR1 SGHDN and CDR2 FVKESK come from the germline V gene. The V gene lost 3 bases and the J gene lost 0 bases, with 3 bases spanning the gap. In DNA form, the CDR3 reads TGTGCCAGCAGCCAGAGCTCTGGAAACACCATATATTTT. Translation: CASSQSSGNTIYF.

CDR3 bases: TGCAGTGCTAGAGACGGGGGGCCCCAGCATTTT. Translation gives CSARDGGPQHF. The chain is built from TRBV20-1 and TRBJ1-5; possibly TRBD1 for D (5 bases). The V end lost 0 bases, the J end lost 9 bases, and 6 bases lay between the germline ends. This CDR3 is built from 11 residues. Per the germline V gene, CDR1 is DFQATT and CDR2 is SNEGSKA (reference sequence).

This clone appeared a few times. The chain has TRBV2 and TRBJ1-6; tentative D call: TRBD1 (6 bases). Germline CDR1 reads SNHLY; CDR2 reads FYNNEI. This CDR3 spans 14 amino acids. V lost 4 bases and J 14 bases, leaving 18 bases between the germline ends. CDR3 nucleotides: TGTGCCAGCAGTGGGCGGACAGCGTTTAGAGCCCTCCACTTT. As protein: CASSGRTAFRALHF.

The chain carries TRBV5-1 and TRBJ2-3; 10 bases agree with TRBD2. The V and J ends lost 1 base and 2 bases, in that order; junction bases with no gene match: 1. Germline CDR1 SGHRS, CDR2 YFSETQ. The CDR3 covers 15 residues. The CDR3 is CASSLTSGATDTQYF. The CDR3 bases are TGCGCCAGCAGCTTGACTAGCGGGGCCACAGATACGCAGTATTTT.

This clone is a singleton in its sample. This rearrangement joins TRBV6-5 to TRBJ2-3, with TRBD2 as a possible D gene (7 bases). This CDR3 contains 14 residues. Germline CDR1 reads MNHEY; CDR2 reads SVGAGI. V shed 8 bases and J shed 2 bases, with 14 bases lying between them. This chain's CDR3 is CASLTGGHTDTQYF. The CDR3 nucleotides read TGTGCCAGCCTCACGGGGGGCCACACAGATACGCAGTATTTT.

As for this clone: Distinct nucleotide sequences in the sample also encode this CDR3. The CDR3 DNA reads TGCAGCGTCGGACAGAACTATGGCTACACCTTC. Residues: CSVGQNYGYTF. The V gene is TRBV29-1, the J gene TRBJ1-2; a weak D match, TRBD1 (6 bases). Trimming cost V 6 bases and J 2 bases, with 7 bases left between them. The CDR3 totals 11 residues. CDR1 SQVTM and CDR2 ANQGSEA come from the germline V gene. The full variable domain, its missing parts supplied by reference TRBV29-1 and TRBJ1-2, is SAVISQKPSRDICQRGTSLTIQCQVDSQVTMMFWYRQQPGQSLTLIATANQGSEATYESGFVIDKFPISRPNLTFSTLTVSNMSPEDSSIYLCSVGQNYGYTFGSGTRLTVV.

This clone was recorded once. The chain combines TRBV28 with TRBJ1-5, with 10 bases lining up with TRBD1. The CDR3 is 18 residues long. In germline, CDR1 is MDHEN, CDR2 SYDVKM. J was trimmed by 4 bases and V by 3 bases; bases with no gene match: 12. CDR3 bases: TGTGCCAGCAGTTTTTCACCGGGACAGGGGAAAGGGAATCAGCCCCAGCATTTT. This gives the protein CASSFSPGQGKGNQPQHF.

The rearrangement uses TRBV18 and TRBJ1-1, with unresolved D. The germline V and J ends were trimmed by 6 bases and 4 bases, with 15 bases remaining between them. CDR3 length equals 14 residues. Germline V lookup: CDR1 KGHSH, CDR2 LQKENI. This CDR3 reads CASSEGQVGTEAFF. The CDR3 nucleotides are TGTGCCAGCTCCGAGGGCCAGGTGGGCACTGAAGCTTTCTTT.

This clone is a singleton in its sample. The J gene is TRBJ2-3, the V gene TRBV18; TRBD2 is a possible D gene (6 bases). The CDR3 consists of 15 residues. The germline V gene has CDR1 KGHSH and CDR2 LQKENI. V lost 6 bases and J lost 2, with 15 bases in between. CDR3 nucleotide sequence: TGTGCCAGCTCCCTCACGGGGGTACCCACAGATACGCAGTATTTT. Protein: CASSLTGVPTDTQYF.

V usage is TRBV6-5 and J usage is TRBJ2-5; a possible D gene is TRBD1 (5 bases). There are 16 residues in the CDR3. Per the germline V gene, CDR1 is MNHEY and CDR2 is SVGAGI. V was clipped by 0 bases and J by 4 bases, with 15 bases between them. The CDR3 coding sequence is TGTGCCAGCAGTTACTCGACCGGGCAGGGTCCAGAGACCCAGTACTTC. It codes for CASSYSTGQGPETQYF.

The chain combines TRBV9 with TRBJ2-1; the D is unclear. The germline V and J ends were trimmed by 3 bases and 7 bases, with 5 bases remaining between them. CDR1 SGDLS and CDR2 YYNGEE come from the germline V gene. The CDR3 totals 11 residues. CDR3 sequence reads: CASSDRNEQFF. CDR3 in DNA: TGTGCCAGCAGCGACAGAAATGAGCAGTTCTTC.